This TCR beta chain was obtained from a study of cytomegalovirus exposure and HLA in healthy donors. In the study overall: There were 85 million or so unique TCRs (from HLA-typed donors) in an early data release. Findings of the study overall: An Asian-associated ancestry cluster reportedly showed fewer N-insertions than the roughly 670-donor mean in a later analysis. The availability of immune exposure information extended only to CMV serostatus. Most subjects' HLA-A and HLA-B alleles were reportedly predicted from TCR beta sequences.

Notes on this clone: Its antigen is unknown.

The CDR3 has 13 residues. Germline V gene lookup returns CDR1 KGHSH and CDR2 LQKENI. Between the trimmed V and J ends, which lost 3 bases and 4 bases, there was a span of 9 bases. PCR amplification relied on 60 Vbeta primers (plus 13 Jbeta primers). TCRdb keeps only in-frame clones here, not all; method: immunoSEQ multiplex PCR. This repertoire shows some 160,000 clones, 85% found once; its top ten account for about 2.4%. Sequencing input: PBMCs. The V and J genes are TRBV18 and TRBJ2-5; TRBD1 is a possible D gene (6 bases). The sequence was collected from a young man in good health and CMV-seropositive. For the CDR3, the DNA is TGTGCCAGCTCACCGGGGGCGGGAGAGACCCAGTACTTC. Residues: CASSPGAGETQYF.